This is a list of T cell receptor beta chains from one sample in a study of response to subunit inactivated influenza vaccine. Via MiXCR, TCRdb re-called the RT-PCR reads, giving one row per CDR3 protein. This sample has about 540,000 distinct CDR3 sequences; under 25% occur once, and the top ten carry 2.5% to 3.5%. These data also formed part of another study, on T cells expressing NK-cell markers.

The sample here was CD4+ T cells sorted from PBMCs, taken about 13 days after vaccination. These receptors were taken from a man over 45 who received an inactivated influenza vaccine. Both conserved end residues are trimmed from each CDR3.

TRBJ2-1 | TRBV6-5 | ASSYSVASGGENEQF
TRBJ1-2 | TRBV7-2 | ASLRGGSLNGYT
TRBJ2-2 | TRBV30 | AWRGGGAGTGELF
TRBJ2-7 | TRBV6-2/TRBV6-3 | ASSYLGLAGDEQY
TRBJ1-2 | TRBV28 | ASSFSPSNYGYT
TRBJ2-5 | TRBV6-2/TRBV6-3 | ASSLPRSAQETQY
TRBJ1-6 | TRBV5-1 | ASSLDTDRRDSPLH
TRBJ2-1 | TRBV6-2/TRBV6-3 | ASSLTAGASEQF
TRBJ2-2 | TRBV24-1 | ATSESGTGEAGELF
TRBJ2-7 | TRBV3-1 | ASSSTWGSDEQY
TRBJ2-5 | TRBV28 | ASSPINPKGMMTQY
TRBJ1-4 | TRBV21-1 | ASSKVTVASEKLF
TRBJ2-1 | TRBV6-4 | ASSDSSGQGPVPTSGGCDEQF
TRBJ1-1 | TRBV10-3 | AIAPRVGTEAF
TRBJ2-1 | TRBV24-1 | ATSDRRDINNEQF
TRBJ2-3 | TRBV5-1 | ASSTGQGQSTDTQY
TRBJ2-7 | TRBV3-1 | ASSKSHEQY
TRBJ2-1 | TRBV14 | ASSRMSGPYNEQF
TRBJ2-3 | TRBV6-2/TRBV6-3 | ASSSTDIRYTDTQY
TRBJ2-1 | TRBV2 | ASSRDSSAYNEQF
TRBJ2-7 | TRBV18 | ASSPQGAQLGEQY
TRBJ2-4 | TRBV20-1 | SAFPRRAGGAKNIQY
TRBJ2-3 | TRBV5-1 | ASSLLPGPGGDTQY
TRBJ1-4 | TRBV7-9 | ASSLGAGKLF
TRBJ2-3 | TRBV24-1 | ATSKGGRSTDTQY
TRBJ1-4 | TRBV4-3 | ASSPMYLPNEKLF
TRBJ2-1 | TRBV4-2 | ASSLRDRGPNEQF
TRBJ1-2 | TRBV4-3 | ASSQAGTGVHYGYT
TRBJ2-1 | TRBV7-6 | ASSSIPGLAGNEQF
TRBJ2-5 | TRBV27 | ASSLRGRRGTFLQETQY
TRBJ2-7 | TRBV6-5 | ASSYLAGGLVYEQY
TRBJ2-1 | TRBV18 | ASSYGRVAYNEQF
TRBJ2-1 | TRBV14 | ASSQVTGLPMRNEQF
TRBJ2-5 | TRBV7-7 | ASSQSWGKWETQY
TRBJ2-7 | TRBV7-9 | ASSPPLSEQY
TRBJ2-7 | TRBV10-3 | AIRPGRDFIEQY
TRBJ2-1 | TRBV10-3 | AISLIDPTGPNEQF
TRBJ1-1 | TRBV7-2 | ASSWSRATEAF
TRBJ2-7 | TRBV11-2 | ASSSPGQGIHEQY
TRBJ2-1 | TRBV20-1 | SELRRPNNEQF
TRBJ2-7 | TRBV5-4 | ASSSAETGRGEQY
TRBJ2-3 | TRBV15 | ATSKINVADTQY
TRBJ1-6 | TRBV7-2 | ASTHRGGNSPLH
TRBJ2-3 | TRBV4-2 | ASSQETSGRTDTQY
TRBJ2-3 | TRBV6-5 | ASSYDRGPASSTDTQY
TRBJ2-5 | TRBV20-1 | SAWSGRAAETQY
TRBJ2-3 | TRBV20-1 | SASGGGADTQY
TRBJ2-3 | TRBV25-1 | ASSVAGTDTQY
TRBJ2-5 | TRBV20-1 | SARDNQGFGETQY
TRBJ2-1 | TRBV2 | ASSERGRADGKQF
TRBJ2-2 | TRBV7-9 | ASSSRGAGTGELF